This TCR beta chain was sequenced for a study of T cell responses to AZD1222 COVID-19 vaccine. Study results and limitations: Among the donors, most were white British and more were female, and clonal diversity was possibly underestimated. The span of vaccine-associated CD4 TCRs extended across spike, with dominance at 160-218 and 743-854. In all cases, repertoires were sampled only after the peak T cell response.

The CDR3 is 15 amino acids. The germline CDR1 and CDR2 sequences are MNHEY and SMNVEV (reference sequence). Losses at the gene ends were 3 bases for V and 5 bases for J; bases not matched to a gene: 3. Clones were read by immunoSEQ multiplex PCR, and TCRdb kept only the in-frame ones, dropping some. The sample carries 150,000 to 200,000 clones, roughly 87% recorded once. In regard to this clone: Its antigen is unknown.

The V call is TRBV27, the J call TRBJ1-5; TRBD1 aligns across 11 bases. Sequenced material: peripheral blood, taken 28 days after the second AZD1222 dose. The sequence was collected from an adult who received the AZD1222 COVID-19 vaccine. CDR3 protein: CASSFRTGGDQPQHF. In DNA, the CDR3 is TGTGCCAGCAGTTTCCGGACAGGGGGCGATCAGCCCCAGCATTTT.